This TCR beta chain was observed in a study of CXCR3-negative and CXCR3-positive naive CD8 T cells. Study-wide points: Researchers report that CXCR3-positive naive cells carry more hydrophobic TRB CDR3s than CXCR3-negative naive cells.

250,000 to 300,000 cells per CD8+ T cell subset were flow-sorted in triplicate. Preparation of TRB cDNA libraries relied on 5' RACE carrying UMI labels. TCRdb re-called the 5' RACE reads and gives one entry per CDR3 protein, without DNA. The clone table shows over 150,000 distinct CDR3 sequences, with the ten largest holding 0.45% to 0.55%. CDR3 length equals 15 residues. In germline, CDR1 is MDHEN, CDR2 SYDVKM. For this clonotype: What it binds is unknown.

The receptor was isolated from a human donor in good health. Some clones in this sample may be carry-over from other donors' samples. The sample taken for sequencing was naive CXCR3+ CD8+ T cells from blood. Subset indicated: CD45RO-CCR7+CD27+CD95- naive CD8+ T cells expressing CXCR3 (TNR3+). V usage is TRBV28 and J usage is TRBJ2-2; the D call from TCRdb, TRBD1, cannot be confirmed without DNA. CDR3 sequence reads: CASSLSGQHTGELFF. Looking up the rest from reference TRBV28 and TRBJ2-2 gives the full variable domain: DVKVTQSSRYLVKRTGEKVFLECVQDMDHENMFWYRQDPGLGLRLIYFSYDVKMKEKGDIPEGYSVSREKKERFSLILESASTNQTSMYLCASSLSGQHTGELFFGEGSRLTVL.